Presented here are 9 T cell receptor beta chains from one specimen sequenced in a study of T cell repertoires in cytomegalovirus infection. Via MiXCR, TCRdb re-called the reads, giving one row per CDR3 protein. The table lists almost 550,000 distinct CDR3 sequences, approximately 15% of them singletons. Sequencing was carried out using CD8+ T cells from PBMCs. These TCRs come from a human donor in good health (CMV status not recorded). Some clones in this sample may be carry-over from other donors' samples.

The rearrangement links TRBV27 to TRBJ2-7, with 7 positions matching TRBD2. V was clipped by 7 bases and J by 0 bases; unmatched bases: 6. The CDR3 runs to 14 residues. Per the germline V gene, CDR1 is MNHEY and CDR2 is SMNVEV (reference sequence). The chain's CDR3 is CASKGTTNSYEQYF. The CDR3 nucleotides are TGTGCCAGCAAAGGGACTACCAACTCCTACGAGCAGTACTTC.

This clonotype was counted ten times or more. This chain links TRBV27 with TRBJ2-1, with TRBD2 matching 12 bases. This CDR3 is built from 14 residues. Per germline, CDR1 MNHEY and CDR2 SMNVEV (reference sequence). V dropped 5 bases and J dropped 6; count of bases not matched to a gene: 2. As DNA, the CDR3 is TGTGCCAGCAGTCCTAGCGGGAGGGTCAATGAGCAGTTCTTC. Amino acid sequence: CASSPSGRVNEQFF.

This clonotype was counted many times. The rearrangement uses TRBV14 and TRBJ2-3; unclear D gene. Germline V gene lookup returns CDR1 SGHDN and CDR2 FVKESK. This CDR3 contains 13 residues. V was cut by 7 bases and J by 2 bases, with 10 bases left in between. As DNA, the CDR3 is TGTGCCAGCACAAAGTACGACACAGATACGCAGTATTTT. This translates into CASTKYDTDTQYF.

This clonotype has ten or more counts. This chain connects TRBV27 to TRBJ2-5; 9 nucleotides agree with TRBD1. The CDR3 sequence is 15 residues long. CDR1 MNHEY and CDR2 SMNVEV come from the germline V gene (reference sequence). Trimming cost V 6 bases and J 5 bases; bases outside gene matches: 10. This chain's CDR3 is CASSRNRDRVETQYF. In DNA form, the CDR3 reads TGTGCCAGCAGCCGGAACCGGGACAGGGTGGAGACCCAGTACTTC.

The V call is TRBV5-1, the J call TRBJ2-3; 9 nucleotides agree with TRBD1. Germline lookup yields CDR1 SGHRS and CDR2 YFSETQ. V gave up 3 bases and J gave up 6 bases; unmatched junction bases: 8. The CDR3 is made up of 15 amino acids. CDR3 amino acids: CASSSRDREIDTQYF. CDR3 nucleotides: TGCGCCAGCAGCTCCCGGGACAGGGAGATTGATACGCAGTATTTT.

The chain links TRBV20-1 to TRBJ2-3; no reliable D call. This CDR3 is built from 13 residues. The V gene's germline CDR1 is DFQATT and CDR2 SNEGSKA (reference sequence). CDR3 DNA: TGCAGCATCGGGTCGACTAGCACAGATACGCAGTATTTT. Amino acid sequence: CSIGSTSTDTQYF.

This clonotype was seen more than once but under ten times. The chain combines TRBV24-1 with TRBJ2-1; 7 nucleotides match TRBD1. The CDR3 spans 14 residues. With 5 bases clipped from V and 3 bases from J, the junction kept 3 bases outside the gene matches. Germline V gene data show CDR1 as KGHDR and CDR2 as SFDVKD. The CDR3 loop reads CATSARTGYNEQFF. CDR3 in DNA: TGTGCCACCAGTGCCAGGACAGGCTACAATGAGCAGTTCTTC.

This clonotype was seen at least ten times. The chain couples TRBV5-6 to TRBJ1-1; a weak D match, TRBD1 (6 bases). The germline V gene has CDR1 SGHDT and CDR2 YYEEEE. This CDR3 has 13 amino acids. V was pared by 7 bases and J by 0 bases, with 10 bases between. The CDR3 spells CASEGDMNTEAFF. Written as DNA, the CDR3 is TGTGCCAGCGAGGGGGATATGAACACTGAAGCTTTCTTT.

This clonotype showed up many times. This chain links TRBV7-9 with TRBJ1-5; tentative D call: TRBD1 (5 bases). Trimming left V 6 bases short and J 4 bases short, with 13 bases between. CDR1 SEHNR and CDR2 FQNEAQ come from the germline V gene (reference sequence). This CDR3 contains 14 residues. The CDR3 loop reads CASRPDSSNQPQHF. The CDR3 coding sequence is TGTGCCAGCAGACCAGACAGCTCAAATCAGCCCCAGCATTTT.